These 29 T cell receptor beta chains came from one sample sequenced in a study of neurological immune-mediated disorders. Regarding time point: longitudinal time-point 2. TCRdb itself ran the 5' RACE reads through MiXCR, one entry per CDR3 protein. The repertoire holds roughly 60,000 distinct CDR3 sequences, with 9.7% as singletons. The sample taken for sequencing was PBMCs. These receptors were taken from a man aged 25-40 years in good health.

This clonotype was seen ten or more times. This chain links TRBV5-1 with TRBJ1-2, with D uncertain. This CDR3 has 12 amino acids. Trimming cost V 4 bases and J 1 base, with 5 bases left between them. CDR1 and CDR2 from the germline V gene are SGHRS and YFSETQ. CDR3 bases: TGCGCCAGCAGCCCAAGTAACTATGGCTACACCTTC. This sequence encodes CASSPSNYGYTF.

V usage is TRBV14 and J usage is TRBJ1-1, with 7 bases aligning to TRBD1. The trim removed 7 bases at V and 1 base at J, leaving 9 bases unmatched. The length of the CDR3 is 15 residues. Germline assignment: CDR1 SGHDN and CDR2 FVKESK. In DNA, the CDR3 is TGTGCCAGCACCTGGACAGGTGCGGGGAACACTGAAGCTTTCTTT. This sequence encodes CASTWTGAGNTEAFF.

This clonotype was found many times. In nucleotides, the CDR3 is TGTGCCAGCAGCTTGGAAGCTGCAACTAATGAAAAACTGTTTTTT. This codes for CASSLEAATNEKLFF. This chain links TRBV7-9 with TRBJ1-4; D remains ambiguous. Germline CDR1 reads SEHNR; CDR2 reads FQNEAQ (reference sequence). The germline V and J ends were trimmed by 3 bases and 0 bases, with 8 bases remaining between them. This CDR3 spans 15 amino acids.

This clonotype was detected many times. The chain couples TRBV7-9 to TRBJ2-3, with 8 bases fitting TRBD1. J gave up 2 bases and V 5 bases, and 3 bases lay outside the gene matches. Germline lookup yields CDR1 SEHNR and CDR2 FQNEAQ (reference sequence). The CDR3 extends over 14 amino acids. DNA of the CDR3: TGTGCCAGCAGCCCGGACAGGGCCACAGATACGCAGTATTTT. Translating it yields CASSPDRATDTQYF. The variable domain in full, with the rest retrieved from reference TRBV7-9 and TRBJ2-3, is DTGVSQNPRHKITKRGQNVTFRCDPISEHNRLYWYRQTLGQGPEFLTYFQNEAQLEKSRLLSDRFSAERPKGSFSTLEIQRTEQGDSAMYLCASSPDRATDTQYFGPGTRLTVL.

The sample holds many counts of this clonotype. This chain joins TRBV29-1 and TRBJ2-3; D gene uncertain. V lost 6 bases to trimming and J lost 0 bases, with 10 bases between them. Germline values: CDR1 SQVTM, CDR2 ANQGSEA. The CDR3 is 13 amino acids. CDR3 loop: CSVKPASTDTQYF. Here the CDR3 DNA reads TGCAGCGTGAAGCCAGCTAGCACAGATACGCAGTATTTT.

Many counts were recorded for this clonotype. The chain has TRBV5-1 and TRBJ2-1; D not certain. CDR1 is SGHRS and CDR2 is YFSETQ in the germline V gene. V was clipped by 0 bases and J by 5 bases, with 6 bases between them. This CDR3 region has 13 residues. CDR3 nucleotides: TGCGCCAGCAGCTTGGACTACGACAATGAGCAGTTCTTC. This gives the protein CASSLDYDNEQFF.

Ten or more counts support this clonotype. This chain connects TRBV7-9 to TRBJ2-7, with a tentative D call TRBD2 (7 bases). Germline loops: CDR1 SEHNR, CDR2 FQNEAQ (reference sequence). This CDR3 region has 12 residues. The CDR3 nucleotides read TGTGCAATCATGGGGGGGGCGTACGAGCAGTACTTC. It specifies CAIMGGAYEQYF.

There are many counts of this clonotype. The chain has TRBV5-1 and TRBJ2-7, with TRBD2 identical over 9 bases. The CDR3 has 15 residues. Germline CDR1 reads SGHRS; CDR2 reads YFSETQ. After removal of 3 bases from V and 4 bases from J, the junction contained 8 bases not matched to a gene. CDR3 sequence (DNA): TGCGCCAGCAGCTCCCGAAGCGGGAGGTCTTACGAGCAGTACTTC. Amino acid sequence: CASSSRSGRSYEQYF. Together with reference TRBV5-1 and TRBJ2-7, the CDR3 gives the full variable domain: KAGVTQTPRYLIKTRGQQVTLSCSPISGHRSVSWYQQTPGQGLQFLFEYFSETQRNKGNFPGRFSGRQFSNSRSEMNVSTLELGDSALYLCASSSRSGRSYEQYFGPGTRLTVT.

The V and J genes are TRBV7-3 and TRBJ2-7; 11 bases are shared with TRBD2. Germline V CDR1 and CDR2: SGHTA, FQGTGA. V lost 5 bases, J lost 6 bases, and 6 bases stayed unmatched. The CDR3 totals 14 residues. In nucleotides, the CDR3 is TGTGCCAGCAGCGCACTAGCGGGAGTCTCCGAGCAGTACTTC. It codes for CASSALAGVSEQYF.

This clonotype occurred many times. The chain links TRBV7-9 to TRBJ1-4; 7 nucleotides match TRBD1. V shed 4 bases, J shed 3 bases, and the junction held 5 bases outside the gene matches. The CDR3 runs 15 residues. Germline values: CDR1 SEHNR, CDR2 FQNEAQ (reference sequence). CDR3 sequence reads: CASSSQGGPNEKLFF. In DNA, the CDR3 is TGTGCCAGCAGCTCCCAGGGGGGCCCTAATGAAAAACTGTTTTTT.

This clonotype has just a few counts. The V gene is TRBV20-1, the J gene TRBJ1-1; 8 bases map to TRBD1. CDR3 length: 15 residues. J lost 5 bases, V lost 2 bases, and 10 bases had no gene match. Germline-derived CDR1 and CDR2 are DFQATT and SNEGSKA (reference sequence). CDR3 DNA sequence: TGCAGTGCTAGATCTGGGACAGGCGGACCGACTGAAGCTTTCTTT. This encodes CSARSGTGGPTEAFF.

This clonotype was counted ten times or more. The chain has TRBV12-3 or TRBV12-4 and TRBJ1-4, with TRBD1 as a possible D gene (5 bases). CDR3 size: 13 residues. The V gene lost 8 bases and the J gene lost 7 bases, with 14 bases spanning the gap. CDR3 protein: CASGDHGGEKLFF. The CDR3 nucleotides read TGTGCCAGCGGAGACCACGGGGGTGAAAAACTGTTTTTT.

This clonotype was counted ten times or more. CDR3 sequence: CAISTTGNTEAFF. DNA of the CDR3: TGTGCCATCAGCACGACAGGGAACACTGAAGCTTTCTTT. V usage is TRBV10-3 and J usage is TRBJ1-1, with D perhaps TRBD1 (6 bases). The V end lost 6 bases, the J end lost 1 base, and 9 bases lay between the germline ends. The CDR3 has 13 residues. Germline V lookup: CDR1 ENHRY, CDR2 SYGVKD.

This clonotype appeared many times. V and J are TRBV24-1 and TRBJ2-7; D is possibly TRBD1 (6 bases). CDR1 is KGHDR and CDR2 is SFDVKD in the germline V gene. V was shortened by 7 bases and J by 2 bases, with 11 bases between the two germline ends. The length of the CDR3 is 13 residues. CDR3 region: CATRETGPYEQYF. DNA for the CDR3: TGTGCCACCAGGGAGACAGGCCCCTACGAGCAGTACTTC.

The gene calls are TRBV18 and TRBJ2-7; TRBD1 might be the D (5 bases). The germline CDR1 and CDR2 sequences are KGHSH and LQKENI. Trimming removed 2 bases at V and 3 bases at J, with 11 bases between. The CDR3 contains 14 residues. The CDR3 is CASSPGQGLYEQYF. CDR3 DNA: TGTGCCAGCTCACCAGGACAAGGCCTCTACGAGCAGTACTTC.

The table lists this clonotype with many counts. CDR3 in amino acids: CSAIPAGGLSNQPQHF. CDR3 in DNA: TGCAGTGCTATTCCGGCAGGAGGGTTGAGCAATCAGCCCCAGCATTTT. The chain combines TRBV20-1 with TRBJ1-5, with D unclear. This CDR3 is built from 16 residues. Trimming removed 4 bases at V and 1 base at J, with 17 bases between. Germline-derived CDR1 and CDR2 are DFQATT and SNEGSKA (reference sequence).

This clonotype was recorded at least ten times. V usage is TRBV20-1 and J usage is TRBJ2-1; 10 bases map to TRBD2. Per the germline V gene, CDR1 is DFQATT and CDR2 is SNEGSKA (reference sequence). Trimming cost V 0 bases and J 8 bases; bases outside gene matches: 7. The CDR3 runs 15 residues. As DNA, the CDR3 is TGCAGTGCTAGAGATCTCCTAGCGGGAGTGGATGAGCAGTTCTTC. Its translation is CSARDLLAGVDEQFF.

This clonotype was picked up many times. This chain joins TRBV29-1 and TRBJ2-2, with D perhaps matching TRBD2 (7 bases). Germline V gene data show CDR1 as SQVTM and CDR2 as ANQGSEA. This CDR3 comprises 15 residues. V lost 1 base, J lost 1 base, and 10 bases lay in between. CDR3 bases: TGCAGCGTTGAAGCGGGGGGCTGGAACACCGGGGAGCTGTTTTTT. This translates into CSVEAGGWNTGELFF.

This clonotype was recorded many times. V and J are TRBV5-6 and TRBJ2-1; 10 positions agree with TRBD2. The trim removed 1 base at V and 9 bases at J, leaving 4 bases unmatched. Germline V gene data show CDR1 as SGHDT and CDR2 as YYEEEE. This CDR3 contains 14 residues. The CDR3: CASSLSLAGAEQFF. CDR3 coding DNA: TGTGCCAGCAGCTTGTCGCTAGCGGGAGCTGAGCAGTTCTTC.

This clonotype has ten or more counts. The chain combines TRBV20-1 with TRBJ1-4; D gene ambiguous. CDR3 length: 15 amino acids. In germline, CDR1 is DFQATT, CDR2 SNEGSKA (reference sequence). Trimming shortened V by 2 bases and J by 8 bases, and 18 bases separated the two germline ends. CDR3 DNA: TGCAGTGCTAGACCGCGGACTGGTATAAGGGAAAAACTGTTTTTT. Protein product: CSARPRTGIREKLFF.

This clonotype has a count of ten or more. V usage is TRBV10-2 and J usage is TRBJ2-1; the match to TRBD2 covers 8 bases. The CDR3 has 12 amino acids. The V segment lost 6 bases and the J segment 13 bases; nucleotides outside the gene matches: 8. Germline-derived CDR1 and CDR2 are WSHSY and SAAADI. CDR3 nucleotides: TGCGCCAGCAGCCGGGAGGGCCCCGTTCAGTTCTTC. Translating gives CASSREGPVQFF.

This clonotype was detected many times. This sequence joins TRBV7-9 and TRBJ1-3; 8 bases line up with TRBD1. The CDR3 spans 16 residues. Germline assignment: CDR1 SEHNR and CDR2 FQNEAQ (reference sequence). The junction had 8 bases not matched to a gene; V was cut back by 5 bases and J by 2 bases. The CDR3, as DNA: TGTGCCAGCAGCCCATTGGACAGGGTCCCTGGAAACACCATATATTTT. Translating gives CASSPLDRVPGNTIYF.

This clonotype was counted many times. The chain is built from TRBV11-2 and TRBJ2-5; tentative D call: TRBD1 (5 bases). CDR1 and CDR2 (germline): SGHAT, FQNNGV. Trimming cost V 1 base and J 0 bases, with 15 bases left between them. The CDR3 sequence is 17 residues long. In DNA, the CDR3 is TGTGCCAGCAGCTTAGGAGCCCAGGGAAGGTACCAAGAGACCCAGTACTTC. It encodes CASSLGAQGRYQETQYF.

Concerning this clonotype: A much larger clone lies a single base off, so this may be a read error. The chain carries TRBV6-1 and TRBJ2-7; D not certain. V was pared by 0 bases and J by 0 bases, with 6 bases between. Germline assignment: CDR1 MNHNS and CDR2 SASEGT. This CDR3 is 14 amino acids long. The CDR3 spells CASSEAQVSYEQYF. In nucleotides, the CDR3 is TGTGCCAGCAGTGAAGCTCAGGTCTCCTACGAGCAGTACTTC.

This clonotype was detected ten times or more. The V and J genes are TRBV11-2 and TRBJ2-5, with unresolved D. The V gene lost 5 bases and the J gene lost 4 bases, with 5 bases spanning the gap. This CDR3 has 11 amino acids. In germline, CDR1 is SGHAT, CDR2 FQNNGV. This chain's CDR3 is CASSRPETQYF. The CDR3 DNA follows: TGTGCCAGCAGCCGGCCAGAGACCCAGTACTTC.

This clonotype came up many times. The gene calls are TRBV5-1 and TRBJ2-1, with 14 bases fitting TRBD2. This CDR3 spans 15 amino acids. V was clipped by 4 bases and J by 8 bases; unmatched bases: 5. Germline V CDR1 and CDR2: SGHRS, YFSETQ. CDR3 DNA: TGCGCCAGCAGCCCGGGACTAGCGGGAGCTGATGAGCAGTTCTTC. Its protein product is CASSPGLAGADEQFF.

This clonotype was found many times. The chain carries TRBV12-3 or TRBV12-4 and TRBJ1-2; D might be TRBD1 (5 bases). This CDR3 comprises 14 residues. V dropped 0 bases and J dropped 7 bases, with 12 bases sitting between them. Written as DNA, the CDR3 is TGTGCCAGCAGTTTAGCTGCAGGGTGGGCTGGCTACACCTTC. The encoded protein is CASSLAAGWAGYTF.

V and J are TRBV11-3 and TRBJ2-2; D is possibly TRBD1 (6 bases). Trimming took 0 bases from V and 5 from J, leaving 16 bases between them. CDR3 length: 17 residues. Per germline, CDR1 SGHNT and CDR2 YENEEA. The CDR3 DNA is TGTGCCAGCAGCTTAGATCTGGGACAACGGAAGACCGGGGAGCTGTTTTTT. It codes for CASSLDLGQRKTGELFF.

This clonotype appeared a few times. J is TRBJ2-2 and V is TRBV12-2; the D call in the table, TRBD2, was not verified against the DNA. TRBV12-2 corresponds to a pseudogene. The CDR3 totals 19 residues. CDR3 protein: CASRLPSGLAGDNTGELFF. DNA for the CDR3: TGTGCAAGTCGCTTACCTTCGGGACTAGCGGGAGATAACACCGGGGAGCTGTTTTTT.